This T cell receptor (beta chain) was captured in a study of T cell changes during pregnancy in multiple sclerosis. Using immunoSEQ multiplex PCR, the repertoire was profiled, and TCRdb retains in-frame clones only, with some absent. The sample yields more than 35,000 clones, approximately 89% seen once. This TCR was sampled from a female donor in good health, enrolled as a control in a pregnancy study. The sample was CD4+ T cells from peripheral blood mononuclear cells, taken after pregnancy.

CDR3 loop: CASSQGLGSSYEQYF. CDR3 DNA sequence: TGTGCCAGCAGCCAGGGACTAGGAAGCTCCTACGAGCAGTACTTC. This chain joins TRBV7-2 and TRBJ2-7, with TRBD2 identical over 8 bases. V was pared by 5 bases and J by 0 bases, with 6 bases of the junction left unmatched. CDR3 length equals 15 residues. Germline-derived CDR1 and CDR2 are SGHTA and FQGNSA.